Below are 25 T cell receptor beta chains sequenced from a single sample in a study of PD-1 blockade in classical Hodgkin lymphoma. Relapse after autologous stem cell transplantation occurred in every patient, and brentuximab vedotin exposure varied. Researchers report purifying CD4+ T cells from thawed PBMCs by magnetic negative selection. Assay used: immunoSEQ multiplex PCR; TCRdb lists only in-frame clones, some missing. Of 7,000 to 8,000 clones in the sample, approximately 77% are singletons; the top ten hold 6.5% to 7.5%. This material consisted of CD4+ T cells from blood, taken at baseline. The receptors here all came from a human donor with classical Hodgkin lymphoma.

The V gene is TRBV15, the J gene TRBJ1-5; D remains unclear. CDR3 size: 17 residues. Trimming took 0 bases from V and 11 from J, leaving 23 bases between them. The germline V gene encodes CDR1 LNHNV and CDR2 YYDKDF (reference sequence). CDR3 bases: TGTGCCACCAGCAGAGACCCACCGGGATCCCCTGGGTCGTCCCAGCATTTT. Its translation: CATSRDPPGSPGSSQHF.

The V call is TRBV6-5, the J call TRBJ1-6; TRBD1 aligns across 8 bases. Germline assignment: CDR1 MNHEY and CDR2 SVGAGI. Trimming took 6 bases from V and 6 from J; bases not matched to a gene: 7. The length of the CDR3 is 15 residues. CDR3 protein: CASRGTGTLNSPLHF. Written as DNA, the CDR3 is TGTGCCAGCAGGGGGACAGGAACCCTTAATTCACCCCTCCACTTT.

The chain employs TRBV10-3 and TRBJ2-5; a weak D match, TRBD1 (6 bases). Trimming took 0 bases from V and 3 from J, leaving 20 bases between them. Germline CDR1 is ENHRY and CDR2 is SYGVKD. The CDR3 loop spans 18 amino acids. The CDR3 DNA reads as TGTGCCATCAGTGAGTCGCTGGGGGCTGGGACAAAGAAAGAGACCCAGTACTTC. Its protein is CAISESLGAGTKKETQYF.

J is TRBJ2-2 and V is TRBV10-3, with 9 bases fitting TRBD1. The germline gives CDR1 ENHRY, CDR2 SYGVKD. The CDR3 length is 14 residues. V lost 7 bases, J lost 5 bases, and 5 bases stayed unmatched. In DNA, the CDR3 is TGTGCCATCAAGAGAGGACAGGGGACCGGGGAGCTGTTTTTT. It specifies CAIKRGQGTGELFF.

In its sample, this clone was seen a few times. This rearrangement joins TRBV5-8 to TRBJ1-2; D call uncertain. This CDR3 comprises 12 residues. Trimming pared 3 bases from V and 4 bases from J, leaving 7 bases between. Per germline, CDR1 SGHTS and CDR2 YDEGEE. The CDR3 coding sequence is TGTGCCAGCAGCTCTTTTGGCTATGGCTACACCTTC. It is translated as CASSSFGYGYTF.

The V and J genes are TRBV30 and TRBJ2-2; 7 bases align to TRBD2. Trimming cost V 3 bases and J 3 bases; bases outside gene matches: 19. The CDR3 runs to 19 residues. Germline V gives CDR1 GTSNPN, CDR2 SVGIG (reference sequence). CDR3 region: CAWSVNPYGGGRDTGELFF. The CDR3 DNA sequence: TGTGCCTGGAGCGTAAACCCCTACGGGGGTGGGAGGGACACCGGGGAGCTGTTTTTT.

This rearrangement joins TRBV4-2 to TRBJ2-1, with 7 positions matching TRBD1. Germline V CDR1 and CDR2: LGHNA, YNFKEQ. The trim removed 0 bases at V and 2 bases at J, leaving 4 bases unmatched. This CDR3 is 16 amino acids long. The CDR3 protein is CASSQDQQGTYNEQFF. Written as DNA, the CDR3 is TGTGCCAGCAGCCAAGATCAACAGGGGACCTACAATGAGCAGTTCTTC.

The rearrangement uses TRBV10-3 and TRBJ1-6, with D unresolved. The CDR3 loop spans 13 amino acids. The germline V and J ends were trimmed by 4 bases and 7 bases, with 8 bases remaining between them. CDR1 ENHRY and CDR2 SYGVKD come from the germline V gene. The CDR3 sequence is CAISGATNSPLHF. CDR3 DNA sequence: TGTGCCATCAGTGGGGCGACCAATTCACCCCTCCACTTT.

The chain employs TRBV19 and TRBJ2-2; D assignment may be TRBD1 or TRBD2 (5 bases each). CDR1 and CDR2 (germline): LNHDA, SQIVND (reference sequence). There are 17 residues in the CDR3. The V and J ends lost 10 bases and 0 bases respectively, with 21 bases between them. In nucleotides, the CDR3 is TGTGCCACCCTCTTACCGGGGCTAGCTCCGAACACCGGGGAGCTGTTTTTT. Translation gives CATLLPGLAPNTGELFF.

The chain has TRBV6-1 and TRBJ2-1; D remains ambiguous. This CDR3 has 11 amino acids. Germline CDR1 is MNHNS and CDR2 is SASEGT. Trimming removed 7 bases at V and 6 bases at J, with 7 bases between. This CDR3 is CASKLLNEQFF. CDR3 DNA sequence: TGTGCCAGCAAACTTCTCAATGAGCAGTTCTTC.

The chain recombines TRBV5-1 with TRBJ1-6; D remains unclear. Germline CDR1 reads SGHRS; CDR2 reads YFSETQ. V was pared by 0 bases and J by 10 bases, with 17 bases between. This CDR3 has 16 residues. The CDR3 DNA sequence: TGCGCCAGCAGCTTGGCCGCGACATCCGCCCGATCACCCCTCCACTTT. It translates to CASSLAATSARSPLHF.

This chain links TRBV10-3 with TRBJ1-5; possible D gene TRBD1, 5 bases. The CDR3 runs to 15 residues. V lost 0 bases, J lost 9 bases, and 15 bases lay in between. The V gene's germline CDR1 is ENHRY and CDR2 SYGVKD. The CDR3 reads CAISESGPRARPQHF. In DNA form, the CDR3 reads TGTGCCATCAGTGAGTCCGGGCCCAGGGCTAGGCCCCAGCATTTT.

The chain couples TRBV7-6 to TRBJ2-7, with 10 bases that match TRBD2. The CDR3 sequence is 15 residues long. J was trimmed by 4 bases and V by 2 bases; bases with no gene match: 5. Per the germline V gene, CDR1 is SGHVS and CDR2 is FNYEAQ. This CDR3 reads CASSLTPSGRYEQYF. The DNA for the CDR3 is TGTGCCAGCAGCTTAACCCCTAGCGGGAGATACGAGCAGTACTTC.

The rearrangement uses TRBV19 and TRBJ2-1; 10 bases agree with TRBD1. V lost 7 bases, J lost 0 bases, and 6 bases stayed unmatched. The CDR3 spans 16 residues. Germline V gene data show CDR1 as LNHDA and CDR2 as SQIVND (reference sequence). The CDR3 region is CASNDRTGGSYNEQFF. CDR3 in DNA: TGTGCCAGTAATGATCGGACAGGGGGCTCCTACAATGAGCAGTTCTTC.

V gene TRBV2 combines with J gene TRBJ1-5, with 7 nucleotides matching TRBD1. The trim removed 2 bases at V and 6 bases at J, leaving 7 bases unmatched. The germline CDR1 and CDR2 sequences are SNHLY and FYNNEI. The CDR3 contains 15 residues. The CDR3 is CASSETRQGLQPQHF. CDR3 sequence (DNA): TGTGCCAGCAGTGAAACACGACAGGGTCTTCAGCCCCAGCATTTT.

The V call is TRBV5-1, the J call TRBJ2-6; D may be TRBD1 (6 bases). V lost 1 base and J lost 2, with 7 bases in between. Germline assignment: CDR1 SGHRS and CDR2 YFSETQ. The CDR3 runs 15 residues. CDR3 loop: CASSLQGTGANVLTF. CDR3 sequence (DNA): TGCGCCAGCAGCTTGCAGGGGACTGGGGCCAACGTCCTGACTTTC.

The chain couples TRBV7-2 to TRBJ1-2, with 9 nucleotides matching TRBD1. CDR1 is SGHTA and CDR2 is FQGNSA in the germline V gene. The length of the CDR3 is 14 residues. The junction had 3 bases not matched to a gene; V was cut back by 2 bases and J by 5 bases. The CDR3 DNA sequence: TGTGCCAGCAGCTTAACAGGGGGCGCTTATGGCTACACCTTC. It translates to CASSLTGGAYGYTF.

The chain has TRBV4-1 and TRBJ2-7, with 9 bases identical to TRBD1. The CDR3 contains 17 residues. The germline CDR1 and CDR2 sequences are MGHRA and YSYEKL. After removal of 3 bases from V and 4 bases from J, the junction contained 13 bases not matched to a gene. The CDR3 DNA reads as TGCGCCAGCAGCCAGGCTCCTTCCGGGACAGGGATTTACGAGCAGTACTTC. This translates into CASSQAPSGTGIYEQYF.

This chain links TRBV11-3 with TRBJ2-5; 10 nucleotides align to TRBD1. Germline V gene sequence: CDR1 SGHNT, CDR2 YENEEA. The CDR3 spans 14 residues. The J segment lost 6 bases and the V segment lost 5 bases, leaving 6 bases of the junction unmatched. The CDR3 sequence: CASSRGQGQQTQYF. CDR3 DNA sequence: TGTGCCAGCAGCCGGGGACAGGGGCAGCAGACCCAGTACTTC. The full variable domain, completed using reference TRBV11-3 and TRBJ2-5, is EAGVVQSPRYKIIEKKQPVAFWCNPISGHNTLYWYLQNLGQGPELLIRYENEEAVDDSQLPKDRFSAERLKGVDSTLKIQPAELGDSAVYLCASSRGQGQQTQYFGPGTRLLVL.

This chain joins TRBV2 and TRBJ1-5, with D possibly matching TRBD1 (5 bases). Germline V lookup: CDR1 SNHLY, CDR2 FYNNEI. The CDR3 totals 13 residues. Trimming cost V 6 bases and J 7 bases, with 13 bases left between them. CDR3 in amino acids: CASRVWGGQPQHF. As DNA, the CDR3 is TGTGCCAGCAGGGTTTGGGGCGGACAGCCCCAGCATTTT.

The V call is TRBV2, the J call TRBJ2-1; D not resolved. The V gene lost 7 bases and the J gene lost 0 bases, with 4 bases spanning the gap. CDR1 and CDR2 (germline): SNHLY, FYNNEI. The length of the CDR3 is 12 residues. CDR3 loop: CASTFSYNEQFF. The CDR3 DNA reads as TGTGCCAGCACATTCTCCTACAATGAGCAGTTCTTC.

V is TRBV19 and J is TRBJ1-5, with D unresolved. This CDR3 is built from 13 residues. V shed 5 bases and J shed 1 base, with 6 bases lying between them. Germline assignment: CDR1 LNHDA and CDR2 SQIVND (reference sequence). CDR3 sequence: CASSPDSNQPQHF. As DNA, the CDR3 is TGTGCCAGTAGTCCCGACAGCAATCAGCCCCAGCATTTT.

This chain joins TRBV29-1 and TRBJ2-1; D is ambiguous. V was pared by 4 bases and J by 3 bases, with 4 bases between. From germline, CDR1 is SQVTM and CDR2 ANQGSEA. The CDR3 contains 11 residues. The CDR3, as DNA: TGCAGCGTTGTTTTCTACAATGAGCAGTTCTTC. It is translated as CSVVFYNEQFF.

The chain links TRBV5-1 to TRBJ1-2; the match to TRBD1 covers 7 bases. CDR3 length equals 14 residues. V dropped 4 bases and J dropped 4; count of bases not matched to a gene: 7. CDR1 is SGHRS and CDR2 is YFSETQ in the germline V gene. The CDR3 is CASSETGVGYGYTF. The CDR3 bases are TGCGCCAGCAGCGAAACAGGGGTGGGCTATGGCTACACCTTC.

The chain uses TRBV4-3 and TRBJ2-7; the D is unclear. Germline-derived CDR1 and CDR2 are LGHNA and YSLEER. CDR3 size: 15 residues. Trimming removed 4 bases from V and 4 bases from J, with 17 bases in between. CDR3 in DNA: TGCGCCAGCAGCCTCTCATTTTCCGGTTCATACGAGCAGTACTTC. Protein product: CASSLSFSGSYEQYF.